Listed here are 5 T cell receptor beta chains from one sample, sequenced in a study of beta chain features in type 1 diabetes. Reverse transcribing all isolated RNA meant expressed TCRB transcripts were sequenced. Assay: immunoSEQ multiplex PCR; the TCRdb copy retains only in-frame clones and omits some. The table shows about 250,000 clones, with less than 15% occurring only once. Sequencing was performed on naive CD4+ T cells from blood. The receptors were gathered from a woman aged 40 to 49 in good health.

J is TRBJ2-7 and V is TRBV5-1; 10 bases fit TRBD2. CDR3 length: 14 residues. Trimming at V came to 6 bases and at J to 8 bases, leaving 11 bases not matched to a gene. CDR1 SGHRS and CDR2 YFSETQ come from the germline V gene. Written as DNA, the CDR3 is TGCGCCAGCAACCCGACGGGACTAGCGAGAAAGCAGTACTTC. This codes for CASNPTGLARKQYF.

This clone has just a few counts. This rearrangement joins TRBV5-4 to TRBJ2-3; 9 positions agree with TRBD2. V shed 4 bases, J shed 5 bases, and the junction held 5 bases outside the gene matches. Germline V CDR1 and CDR2: SGHNT, YYREEE (reference sequence). The CDR3 length is 14 residues. Here the CDR3 DNA reads TGTGCCAGCAGCCAAGCGGGGGGAGGAGATACGCAGTATTTT. This translates into CASSQAGGGDTQYF.

A few counts support this clone. The V call is TRBV20-1, the J call TRBJ2-1; D not resolved. The V end was cut by 5 bases, the J end by 6 bases, with 8 bases between. CDR1 and CDR2 (germline): DFQATT, SNEGSKA (reference sequence). This CDR3 has 11 residues. CDR3 in DNA: TGCAGTGCTGTAGATCGCAATGAGCAGTTCTTC. Translation: CSAVDRNEQFF.

This clone was recorded a few times. The chain combines TRBV13 with TRBJ1-2; 9 positions match TRBD1. This CDR3 is built from 13 residues. The V gene end was trimmed by 4 bases and the J gene end by 4 bases; junction bases not matched to a gene: 1. Germline loops: CDR1 PRHDT, CDR2 FYEKMQ (reference sequence). CDR3 protein: CASSSDRGYGYTF. The CDR3 nucleotides read TGTGCCAGCAGCTCGGACAGGGGCTATGGCTACACCTTC.

The V call is TRBV2, the J call TRBJ2-2; TRBD1 matches 9 bases. The CDR3 runs to 13 residues. Germline CDR1 SNHLY, CDR2 FYNNEI. With 7 bases clipped from V and 6 bases from J, the junction kept 3 bases outside the gene matches. CDR3 residues: CASIGQGSGELFF. The CDR3 region has the DNA TGTGCCAGCATTGGACAGGGGTCCGGGGAGCTGTTTTTT.